These 21 T cell receptor beta chains were all obtained from the same sample, sequenced in a study of T cell responses to AZD1222 COVID-19 vaccine (dated by TCRdb to the early 2020s). Library preparation was by the immunoSEQ multiplex PCR assay. Entries here come from immuneACCESS through TCRdb and include only in-frame sequences with V and J called. Some clones fail to appear in such tables; in the studies checked, an unresolved V gene covers under half of the shortfall, and the cause of the remainder is unknown. Within this sample are more than 110,000 clones, with approximately 83% of them counted one time only. Roughly 7.3% of the sample rests with the top ten. In the paper's terms, the time point label means: baseline before first vaccination. This specimen consisted of peripheral blood, obtained on day 0 of AZD1222 vaccination. These receptors originate from an adult in good health.

This chain joins TRBV30 and TRBJ1-5, with 9 bases matching TRBD1. The CDR3 consists of 18 residues. The V gene end was trimmed by 2 bases and the J gene end by 2 bases; junction bases not matched to a gene: 13. The germline V gene encodes CDR1 GTSNPN and CDR2 SVGIG (reference sequence). CDR3 sequence reads: CAWSRDRELGLGNQPQHF. The CDR3, as DNA: TGTGCCTGGAGTCGGGACAGGGAATTGGGTTTGGGCAATCAGCCCCAGCATTTT.

The chain links TRBV6-1 to TRBJ1-5; TRBD1 is a possible D gene (6 bases). V was trimmed by 6 bases and J by 6 bases, leaving 12 bases between them. Germline CDR1 is MNHNS and CDR2 is SASEGT. This CDR3 is 13 amino acids long. This CDR3 is CASSTGLTQPQHF. In nucleotides, the CDR3 is TGTGCCAGCAGCACAGGGCTGACTCAGCCCCAGCATTTT.

This chain connects TRBV29-1 to TRBJ2-1, with TRBD2 identical over 7 bases. Germline assignment: CDR1 SQVTM and CDR2 ANQGSEA. CDR3 length equals 16 residues. The V gene end was trimmed by 6 bases and the J gene end by 6 bases; junction bases not matched to a gene: 17. The CDR3 sequence is CSVWLDTSGLRNEQFF. CDR3 DNA sequence: TGCAGCGTCTGGTTGGACACTTCGGGACTACGCAATGAGCAGTTCTTC.

The chain combines TRBV12-3 or TRBV12-4 with TRBJ2-5; D not certain. V lost 3 bases to trimming and J lost 2 bases, with 4 bases between them. CDR3 length equals 12 residues. CDR3 nucleotide sequence: TGTGCCAGCAGTTTCGGGCAAGAGACCCAGTACTTC. Its protein product is CASSFGQETQYF.

V usage is TRBV7-2 and J usage is TRBJ2-7; unclear D gene. The ends were cut back, 3 bases at V and 6 bases at J, with 12 bases in the middle. Germline V gives CDR1 SGHTA, CDR2 FQGNSA. CDR3 size: 13 residues. The CDR3 region is CASSFDKWSEQYF. CDR3 DNA sequence: TGTGCCAGCAGCTTTGACAAGTGGAGCGAGCAGTACTTC.

The V and J genes are TRBV19 and TRBJ2-5; 7 nucleotides agree with TRBD1. Germline lookup yields CDR1 LNHDA and CDR2 SQIVND (reference sequence). The CDR3 has 13 amino acids. Trimming cost V 7 bases and J 3 bases; bases outside gene matches: 5. CDR3 in DNA: TGTGCCAGTAACGACAGGGCAAAAGAGACCCAGTACTTC. Residues: CASNDRAKETQYF.

This chain joins TRBV10-3 and TRBJ2-3; D might be TRBD1 (5 bases). CDR1 is ENHRY and CDR2 is SYGVKD in the germline V gene. The CDR3 sequence is 15 residues long. V lost 4 bases and J lost 2, with 13 bases in between. CDR3 in amino acids: CAISGGQPATDTQYF. Written as DNA, the CDR3 is TGTGCCATCAGTGGGGGCCAGCCCGCCACAGATACGCAGTATTTT.

The rearrangement links TRBV5-6 to TRBJ1-6; D ambiguous. The V gene's germline CDR1 is SGHDT and CDR2 YYEEEE. V gave up 3 bases and J gave up 7 bases, with 11 bases separating them. There are 14 residues in the CDR3. As DNA, the CDR3 is TGTGCCAGCAGCTCTAGGGCCACAAATTCACCCCTCCACTTT. It codes for CASSSRATNSPLHF.

The chain uses TRBV28 and TRBJ1-4, with D tentatively TRBD1 (5 bases). Germline CDR1 MDHEN, CDR2 SYDVKM. The V end was cut by 6 bases, the J end by 4 bases, with 12 bases between. This CDR3 has 14 amino acids. The CDR3 coding sequence is TGTGCCAGCAGGTGGGGGGGGGATAATGAAAAACTGTTTTTT. Its translation is CASRWGGDNEKLFF.

This chain connects TRBV7-8 to TRBJ1-4, with 7 positions matching TRBD1. This CDR3 contains 19 residues. CDR1 and CDR2 from the germline V gene are SGHVS and FQNEAQ. Unmatched junction bases numbered 14, after V lost 4 bases and J lost 0 bases. For the CDR3, the DNA is TGTGCCAGCAGCTCCCCCCGGGACAGAGGAGCCCCAACTAATGAAAAACTGTTTTTT. Translating it yields CASSSPRDRGAPTNEKLFF.

This sequence joins TRBV5-1 and TRBJ2-3; D gene ambiguous. The CDR3 length is 14 residues. Germline values: CDR1 SGHRS, CDR2 YFSETQ. Between the trimmed V and J ends, which lost 0 bases and 9 bases, there was a span of 14 bases. As DNA, the CDR3 is TGCGCCAGCAGCTTGGGGCCCGAAAGTCCCACGCAGTATTTT. It encodes CASSLGPESPTQYF.

This clone was recorded once. The chain carries TRBV7-9 and TRBJ2-2, with no clear D. CDR1 is SEHNR and CDR2 is FQNEAQ in the germline V gene (reference sequence). V lost 6 bases to trimming and J lost 0 bases, with 11 bases between them. The CDR3 has 15 residues. The DNA for the CDR3 is TGTGCCAGCAGTTTAAGACTCTCGAACACCGGGGAGCTGTTTTTT. Translation: CASSLRLSNTGELFF.

CDR3 sequence: CASSEPNVPPSGRTNNEQFF. The CDR3 nucleotides read TGTGCCAGCAGCGAACCGAACGTTCCACCTAGCGGGAGGACGAACAATGAGCAGTTCTTC. The genes are TRBV13 and TRBJ2-1, with 11 bases aligning to TRBD2. The length of the CDR3 is 20 residues. Germline CDR1 is PRHDT and CDR2 is FYEKMQ (reference sequence). Trimming took 5 bases from V and 5 from J; bases not matched to a gene: 20.

This clone was found a few times. The genes are TRBV28 and TRBJ1-3, with 8 positions matching TRBD1. This CDR3 is 14 amino acids long. With 3 bases clipped from V and 2 bases from J, the junction kept 0 bases outside the gene matches. Germline loops: CDR1 MDHEN, CDR2 SYDVKM. The CDR3, as DNA: TGTGCCAGCAGTTTGACAGGGGCTGGAAACACCATATATTTT. Its protein is CASSLTGAGNTIYF.

This clone was seen a single time. The V gene is TRBV4-2, the J gene TRBJ2-7; 8 bases map to TRBD2. Trimming cost V 8 bases and J 5 bases; bases outside gene matches: 11. CDR3 length equals 14 residues. The V gene's germline CDR1 is LGHNA and CDR2 YNFKEQ. The CDR3 DNA is TGTGCCAGCGCCGCCCGGGAGGGTTTCCACGAGCAGTACTTC. It specifies CASAAREGFHEQYF.

The chain has TRBV10-1 and TRBJ1-1, with a possible D match to TRBD1 (5 bases). This CDR3 has 11 residues. Trimming stripped 3 bases from V and 7 bases from J, with 6 bases between. Germline-derived CDR1 and CDR2 are WNHNN and SYGVQD (reference sequence). The CDR3 DNA reads as TGCGCCAGCAGTGATGGGGGTGAAGCTTTCTTT. Its translation: CASSDGGEAFF.

This rearrangement joins TRBV12-3 or TRBV12-4 to TRBJ1-2, with a weak D call TRBD1 (5 bases). The CDR3 is made up of 13 amino acids. Trimming removed 2 bases at V and 4 bases at J, with 8 bases between. The CDR3 loop reads CASSLSGGYGYTF. In DNA form, the CDR3 reads TGTGCCAGCAGTTTATCTGGGGGCTATGGCTACACCTTC.

The chain carries TRBV7-2 and TRBJ2-5, with D maybe TRBD2 (5 bases). The length of the CDR3 is 14 residues. The germline CDR1 and CDR2 sequences are SGHTA and FQGNSA. The V and J ends lost 3 bases and 0 bases respectively, with 8 bases between them. In DNA form, the CDR3 reads TGTGCCAGCAGCTTGCCGACTAACCAAGAGACCCAGTACTTC. Protein product: CASSLPTNQETQYF.

This clone was seen a handful of times. Other nucleotide sequences from this sample produce the same CDR3. This sequence joins TRBV19 and TRBJ2-7, with 11 bases lining up with TRBD1. The V segment lost 0 bases and the J segment 2 bases; nucleotides outside the gene matches: 0. The CDR3 has 15 residues. Germline loops: CDR1 LNHDA, CDR2 SQIVND (reference sequence). The CDR3 is CASSIEDRGPYEQYF. DNA for the CDR3: TGTGCCAGTAGTATAGAGGACAGGGGGCCCTACGAGCAGTACTTC.

This chain uses TRBV14 with TRBJ2-3, with 7 positions matching TRBD1. The CDR3 is 15 residues long. V was pared by 5 bases and J by 3 bases, with 8 bases of the junction left unmatched. CDR1 SGHDN and CDR2 FVKESK come from the germline V gene. In nucleotides, the CDR3 is TGTGCCAGCAGCTCACAGGGGTCTTGGACAGATACGCAGTATTTT. Translation: CASSSQGSWTDTQYF.

The rearrangement links TRBV3-1 (or the pseudogene TRBV3-2) to TRBJ1-2; D ambiguous. CDR1 is LGHDT and CDR2 is YNNKEL in the germline V gene (reference sequence). This CDR3 spans 12 amino acids. Trimming left V 1 base short and J 6 bases short, with 6 bases between. CDR3 in amino acids: CASSQVRDGYTF. The DNA of the CDR3 is TGTGCCAGCAGCCAAGTGCGGGATGGCTACACCTTC.